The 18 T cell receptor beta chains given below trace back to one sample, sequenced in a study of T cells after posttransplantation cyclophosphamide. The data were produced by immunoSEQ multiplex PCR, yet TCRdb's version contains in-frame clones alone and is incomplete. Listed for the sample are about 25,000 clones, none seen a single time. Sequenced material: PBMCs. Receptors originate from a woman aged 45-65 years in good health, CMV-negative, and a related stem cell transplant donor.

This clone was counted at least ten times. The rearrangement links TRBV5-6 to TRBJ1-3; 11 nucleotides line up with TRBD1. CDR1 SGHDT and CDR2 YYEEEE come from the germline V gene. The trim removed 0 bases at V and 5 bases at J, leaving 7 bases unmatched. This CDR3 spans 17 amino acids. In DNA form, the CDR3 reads TGTGCCAGCAGCTTGGGACCAGGGACAGGGGGAAGAAACACCATATATTTT. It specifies CASSLGPGTGGRNTIYF.

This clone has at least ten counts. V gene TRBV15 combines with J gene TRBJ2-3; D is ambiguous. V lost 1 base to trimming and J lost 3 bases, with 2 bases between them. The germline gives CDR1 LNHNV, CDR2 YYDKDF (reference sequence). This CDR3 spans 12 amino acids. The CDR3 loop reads CATSRATDTQYF. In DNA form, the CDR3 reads TGTGCCACCAGCAGAGCTACAGATACGCAGTATTTT. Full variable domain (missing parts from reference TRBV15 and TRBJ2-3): DAMVIQNPRYQVTQFGKPVTLSCSQTLNHNVMYWYQQKSSQAPKLLFHYYDKDFNNEADTPDNFQSRRPNTSFCFLDIRSPGLGDTAMYLCATSRATDTQYFGPGTRLTVL.

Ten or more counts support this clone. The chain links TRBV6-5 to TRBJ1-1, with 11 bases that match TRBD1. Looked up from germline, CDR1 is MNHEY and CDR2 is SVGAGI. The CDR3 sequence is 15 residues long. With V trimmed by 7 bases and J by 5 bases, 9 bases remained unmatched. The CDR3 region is CASTHGQGAGTEAFF. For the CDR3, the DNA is TGTGCCAGCACCCATGGACAGGGGGCAGGAACTGAAGCTTTCTTT.

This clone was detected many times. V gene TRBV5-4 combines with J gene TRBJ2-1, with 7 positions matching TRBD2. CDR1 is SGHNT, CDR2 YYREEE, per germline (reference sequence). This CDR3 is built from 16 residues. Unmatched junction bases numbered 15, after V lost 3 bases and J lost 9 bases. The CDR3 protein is CASSSRESRGISEQFF. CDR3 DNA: TGTGCCAGCAGCTCCCGAGAATCGCGGGGGATAAGTGAGCAGTTCTTC.

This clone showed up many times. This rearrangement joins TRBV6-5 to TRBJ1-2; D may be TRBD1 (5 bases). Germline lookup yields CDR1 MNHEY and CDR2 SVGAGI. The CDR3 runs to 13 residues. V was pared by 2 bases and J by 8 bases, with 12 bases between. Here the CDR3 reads CASSYASGMGYTF. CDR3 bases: TGTGCCAGCAGTTACGCCTCAGGGATGGGCTACACCTTC.

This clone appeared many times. This CDR3 reads CASSVALTGGMQYF. As DNA, the CDR3 is TGTGCCAGCAGCGTAGCTTTGACAGGGGGCATGCAGTACTTC. The chain uses TRBV9 and TRBJ2-7; TRBD1 agrees at 10 bases. The CDR3 consists of 14 residues. CDR1 SGDLS and CDR2 YYNGEE come from the germline V gene. With 0 bases clipped from V and 9 bases from J, the junction kept 6 bases outside the gene matches.

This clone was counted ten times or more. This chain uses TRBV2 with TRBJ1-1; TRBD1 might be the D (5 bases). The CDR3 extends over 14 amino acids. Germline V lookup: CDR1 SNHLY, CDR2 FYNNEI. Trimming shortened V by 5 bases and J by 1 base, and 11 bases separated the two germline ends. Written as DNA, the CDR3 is TGTGCCAGCAGTCACAGGAGACCGAACACTGAAGCTTTCTTT. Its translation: CASSHRRPNTEAFF.

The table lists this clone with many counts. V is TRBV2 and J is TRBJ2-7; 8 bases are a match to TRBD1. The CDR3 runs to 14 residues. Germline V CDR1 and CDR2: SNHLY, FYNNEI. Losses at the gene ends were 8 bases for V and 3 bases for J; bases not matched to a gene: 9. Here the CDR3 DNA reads TGTGCCAGCCGGTCGCGACAGGGGCTCTACGAGCAGTACTTC. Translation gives CASRSRQGLYEQYF.

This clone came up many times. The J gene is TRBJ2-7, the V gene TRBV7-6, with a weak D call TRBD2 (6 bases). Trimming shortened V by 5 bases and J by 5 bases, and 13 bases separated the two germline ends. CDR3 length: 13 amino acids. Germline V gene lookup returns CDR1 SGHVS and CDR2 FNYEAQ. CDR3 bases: TGTGCCAGCAGCCCCGGGACTTACAACGAGCAGTACTTC. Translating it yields CASSPGTYNEQYF.

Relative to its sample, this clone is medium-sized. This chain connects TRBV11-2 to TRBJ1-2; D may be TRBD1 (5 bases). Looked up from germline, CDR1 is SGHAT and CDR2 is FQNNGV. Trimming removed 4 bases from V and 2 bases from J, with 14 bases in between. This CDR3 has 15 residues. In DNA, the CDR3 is TGTGCCAGCAGCTCACTTCGGGGGAGGAACTATGGCTACACCTTC. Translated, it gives CASSSLRGRNYGYTF.

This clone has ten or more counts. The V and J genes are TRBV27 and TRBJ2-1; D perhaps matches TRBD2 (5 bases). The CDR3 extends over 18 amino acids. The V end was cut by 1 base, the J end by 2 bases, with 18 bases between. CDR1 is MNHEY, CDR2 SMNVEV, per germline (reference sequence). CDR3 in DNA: TGTGCCAGCAGTTTATTTTTGCGGGCGGAAAATCCCTACAATGAGCAGTTCTTC. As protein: CASSLFLRAENPYNEQFF.

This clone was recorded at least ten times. The CDR3 sequence is CASSSNKPQTYTQYF. The CDR3 bases are TGCGCCAGCAGCTCAAACAAGCCCCAGACTTATACGCAGTATTTT. This rearrangement joins TRBV5-1 to TRBJ2-3; the D is unclear. Trimming shortened V by 3 bases and J by 7 bases, and 18 bases separated the two germline ends. This CDR3 contains 15 residues. Germline assignment: CDR1 SGHRS and CDR2 YFSETQ.

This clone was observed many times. The CDR3 DNA reads as TGTGCCAGCTCACCAAGGCAGGGCGGGGAGCTGTTTTTT. Translated: CASSPRQGGELFF. The chain carries TRBV18 and TRBJ2-2; perhaps TRBD1 as D (5 bases). Per germline, CDR1 KGHSH and CDR2 LQKENI. The CDR3 contains 13 residues. V was clipped by 2 bases and J by 7 bases, with 8 bases between them.

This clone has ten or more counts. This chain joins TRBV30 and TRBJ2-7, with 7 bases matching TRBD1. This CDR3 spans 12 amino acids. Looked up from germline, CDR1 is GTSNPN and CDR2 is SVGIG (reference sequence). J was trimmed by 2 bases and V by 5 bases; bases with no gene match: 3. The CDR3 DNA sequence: TGTGCCTGGGGGACAGTCCCCTACGAGCAGTACTTC. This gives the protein CAWGTVPYEQYF.

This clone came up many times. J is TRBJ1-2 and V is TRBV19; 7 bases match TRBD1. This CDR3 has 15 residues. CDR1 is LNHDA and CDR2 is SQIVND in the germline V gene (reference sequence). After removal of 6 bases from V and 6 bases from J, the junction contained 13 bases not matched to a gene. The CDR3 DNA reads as TGTGCCAGTAGCGATGCGGGCAGGGGACAGCATGGCTACACCTTC. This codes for CASSDAGRGQHGYTF.

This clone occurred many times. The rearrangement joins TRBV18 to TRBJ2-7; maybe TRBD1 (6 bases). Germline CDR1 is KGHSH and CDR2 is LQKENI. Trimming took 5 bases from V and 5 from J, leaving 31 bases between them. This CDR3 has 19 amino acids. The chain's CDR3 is CASSGNPFLDRSPRDEQYF. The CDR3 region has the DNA TGTGCCAGCTCAGGGAATCCATTCCTCGACAGGTCGCCCCGGGACGAGCAGTACTTC.

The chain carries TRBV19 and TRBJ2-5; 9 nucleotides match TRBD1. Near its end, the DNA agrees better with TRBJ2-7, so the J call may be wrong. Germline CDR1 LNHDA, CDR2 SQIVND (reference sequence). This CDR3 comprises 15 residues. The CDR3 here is CASTPPGQGRNEQYF. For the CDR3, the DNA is TGTGCCAGTACCCCGCCGGGACAGGGACGAAACGAGCAGTACTTC.

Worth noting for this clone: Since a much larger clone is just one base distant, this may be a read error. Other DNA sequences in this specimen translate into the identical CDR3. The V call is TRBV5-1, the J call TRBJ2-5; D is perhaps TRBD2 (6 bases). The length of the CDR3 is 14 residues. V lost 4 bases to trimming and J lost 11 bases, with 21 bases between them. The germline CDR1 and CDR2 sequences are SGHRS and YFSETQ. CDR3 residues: CASSDRDSSYEQYF. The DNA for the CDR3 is TGCGCCAGCAGCGACCGGGACTCTTCCTATGAGCAGTACTTC.